These T cell receptor beta chains were read from a single sample in a study of blood T cell repertoires in COVID-19. Generated by immunoSEQ multiplex PCR, the TCRdb table keeps only in-frame clones and is missing some. The top ten clones hold 2.5% to 3.5% of a sample with a few hundred thousand clones, more than 85% of them seen once. The sequencing sample was made of PBMCs or T cells enriched from blood (not recorded which). The receptors originated from a woman younger than 45 who had recovered from COVID-19. Both conserved end residues are trimmed from each CDR3.

cdr3_aa v_call cdr3_length j_call
ASSPGWQSNEKLF TRBV19 13 TRBJ1-4
ASKLQGNTEAF TRBV21-1 11 TRBJ1-1
AISETTQDTEAF TRBV10-3 12 TRBJ1-1
ASSRTGEAEAF TRBV6-5 11 TRBJ1-1
ASNFNLLAADTQY TRBV4-1 13 TRBJ2-3
ASRTGPGNTIY TRBV12-3/TRBV12-4 11 TRBJ1-3
ASSRQETLYGYT TRBV28 12 TRBJ1-2
ASSRGRGSYEQY TRBV9 12 TRBJ2-7
ASSPGTSGRNEQF TRBV18 13 TRBJ2-1
ASSWGGETQY TRBV7-2 10 TRBJ2-5
ASGQTSTDTQY TRBV7-9 11 TRBJ2-3
ASSLGAELNYGYT TRBV5-1 13 TRBJ1-2
ASSSEVSDSPLH TRBV5-6 12 TRBJ1-6
ASRKYRETSGELF TRBV11-2 13 TRBJ2-2
ASSWCLDRGSPCIQPQH TRBV5-1 17 TRBJ1-5
ASRDYSPDTQY TRBV6-6 11 TRBJ2-3
ASSQEHLVNTEAF TRBV4-1 13 TRBJ1-1
ASSLGLAGGHLKETQY TRBV28 16 TRBJ2-5
ASSLGEYYGYT TRBV5-1 11 TRBJ1-2
ASSQPGGDYGYT TRBV5-8 12 TRBJ1-2
ASSSGMNTGELF TRBV18 12 TRBJ2-2
ASSFSAGTSGRDTQY TRBV5-1 15 TRBJ2-3
AWSYSNQPQH TRBV30 10 TRBJ1-5
ASSSVLAGGSYEQY TRBV27 14 TRBJ2-7
ASSPPYKGTTLGNEQF TRBV18 16 TRBJ2-1
ASSNLGETQY TRBV12-3/TRBV12-4 10 TRBJ2-5
ASSNRGPYEQY TRBV5-8 11 TRBJ2-7
ASSEGRREPQH TRBV6-1 11 TRBJ1-5
ASSPQTGWYEQY TRBV28 12 TRBJ2-7
ASSLLSGPDEQF TRBV3-1/TRBV3-2 12 TRBJ2-1
ASSSYLVGNQPQH TRBV19 13 TRBJ1-5
ASSGEGTSGVQNIQY TRBV4-2 15 TRBJ2-4
ASSPEAGGAYEQY TRBV9 13 TRBJ2-7
ASSLITSGGAQTQY TRBV11-2 14 TRBJ2-5
ASSQDRGDEKLF TRBV3-1/TRBV3-2 12 TRBJ1-4
ASSLGSGRTGELF TRBV7-7 13 TRBJ2-2
ASSPPPHRGKGYEQY TRBV18 15 TRBJ2-7
ASSLVGPDPEAF TRBV7-9 12 TRBJ1-1
ASSFRGADTEAF TRBV7-2 12 TRBJ1-1
ASSPIGGTEAF TRBV5-1 11 TRBJ1-1
ASSVSGGWDTQY TRBV2 12 TRBJ2-3
ASSYPDTLWNQPQH TRBV6-2/TRBV6-3 14 TRBJ1-5
ASSSWTSGSHNEQF TRBV6-5 14 TRBJ2-1
ASNPGGLVALGGYT TRBV28 14 TRBJ1-2
SVEREVGDEQF TRBV29-1 11 TRBJ2-1
ASSITGIGGYT TRBV6-6 11 TRBJ1-2
ASSREGVNTGELF TRBV2 13 TRBJ2-2
ASSFTSGSSSYNEQF TRBV5-1 15 TRBJ2-1
ASSSQGSPYEQY TRBV13 12 TRBJ2-7
ASSLVSSGEPSTDTQY TRBV5-1 16 TRBJ2-3
SAHRGQDTEAF TRBV29-1 11 TRBJ1-1
ASSRSFNEQF TRBV10-1 10 TRBJ2-1
ASSLEGGLNEQY TRBV6-5 12 TRBJ2-7
ASRLGASGNTIY TRBV6-5 12 TRBJ1-3
ASSLAGGGQGAYT TRBV7-9 13 TRBJ1-2